Detailed here is one T cell receptor (beta chain). What it binds is not known. Profiling relied on immunoSEQ multiplex PCR, and the TCRdb table lists in-frame clones only, not all of them. Found here are 75,000 to 95,000 clones, around four fifths of them singletons; the top ten hold roughly a tenth. The data were taken from a study of radiation and T cells in renal cell carcinoma. Germline-derived CDR1 and CDR2 are MNHEY and SVGAGI. V lost 0 bases, J lost 7 bases, and 10 bases lay in between. The CDR3 extends over 13 amino acids. Study observations and caveats: From baseline, blood top tumor clonotypes peaked at 2 weeks post-radiation. Without pretreatment biopsies, baseline tumor clonotype presence was undetermined.

The time point here: blood 4 weeks post-SBRT, at nephrectomy. The treatment was: 15 Gy SBRT to primary tumor, nephrectomy 4 weeks later. Nephrectomy followed 15 Gy stereotactic body radiation by 4 weeks. Clear cell pathology was present in this patient's renal cell carcinoma. The chain employs TRBV6-5 and TRBJ2-7; no clear D. The TCR comes from a man aged 50-59 years with renal cell carcinoma. Sequenced here: blood, sampled from a patient whose treatment included radiotherapy and nephrectomy. The CDR3 protein is CASSYSSRWEQYF. The DNA of the CDR3 is TGTGCCAGCAGTTACTCGAGTCGTTGGGAGCAGTACTTC.